This T cell receptor (beta chain) was sequenced in a study of blood T cells in healthy people across ages. In the study overall: Per every two T cells, about one barcoded beta molecule was captured by template switching.

Healthy Russian Caucasian donors spanned ages about 6 to 100 years. This clonotype was found a few times. Its target is not known. PCR was performed a second time for about 7 to 11 cycles using a sample-barcoded 5' primer and a J-beta primer mix. Every sample returned 2.5 million or more CDR3-containing paired-end reads. TCRdb passed the 5' RACE reads through MiXCR, listing each CDR3 protein once. The sample contains around 1,900,000 distinct CDR3 sequences, 30% to 40% of which appear only once. Study outcomes and limitations: A roughly linear age-dependent decrease characterized TCR beta diversity per million T cells.

This clonotype originated in a human donor in good health. The sample was blood.

In DNA, the CDR3 is TGTGCCAGCAGCTCTTCAGGGGAAACTGAAGCTTTCTTT. This encodes CASSSSGETEAFF. V and J are TRBV7-3 and TRBJ1-1; possible D gene TRBD1, 6 bases. CDR1 and CDR2 from the germline V gene are SGHTA and FQGTGA. The CDR3 length is 13 residues. With 4 bases removed from V and 5 bases from J, the gap between germline ends came to 11 bases.